These 11 T cell receptor beta chains share one sample of origin, sequenced in a study. MiXCR, applied by TCRdb to the RT-PCR reads, yields one record per CDR3 protein. Here the sample spans hundreds of thousands of distinct CDR3 sequences, approximately 15% being singletons. Sequencing was carried out using memory CD4+ T cells from blood. These receptors were collected from a female donor in good health, serving as a healthy control.

This rearrangement joins TRBV29-1 to TRBJ1-2; D is undetermined. CDR3 length: 14 amino acids. Germline CDR1 SQVTM, CDR2 ANQGSEA. Trimming removed 5 bases from V and 8 bases from J, with 21 bases in between. CDR3 in DNA: TGCAGCGTTCTAGCCAAGCCCGAGTTAAAGGGCTACACCTTC. It codes for CSVLAKPELKGYTF. Variable domain in full (rest from reference TRBV29-1 and TRBJ1-2): SAVISQKPSRDICQRGTSLTIQCQVDSQVTMMFWYRQQPGQSLTLIATANQGSEATYESGFVIDKFPISRPNLTFSTLTVSNMSPEDSSIYLCSVLAKPELKGYTFGSGTRLTVV.

In its sample, this clonotype was seen a few times. The V and J genes are TRBV9 and TRBJ1-3; D is uncertain. V dropped 7 bases and J dropped 4 bases, with 15 bases sitting between them. CDR3 size: 14 residues. Germline V gene data show CDR1 as SGDLS and CDR2 as YYNGEE. CDR3 residues: CASQNPSNGNTIYF. DNA for the CDR3: TGTGCCAGCCAGAACCCAAGTAACGGAAACACCATATATTTT.

This clonotype was counted ten times or more. The rearrangement links TRBV27 to TRBJ2-1, with 8 nucleotides matching TRBD1. With 8 bases clipped from V and 3 bases from J, the junction kept 3 bases outside the gene matches. Germline V gene sequence: CDR1 MNHEY, CDR2 SMNVEV (reference sequence). The CDR3 totals 13 residues. This chain's CDR3 is CASQGAFYNEQFF. In DNA, the CDR3 is TGTGCCAGCCAGGGGGCATTCTACAATGAGCAGTTCTTC.

The J gene is TRBJ1-1, the V gene TRBV5-6; D gene unclear. The CDR3 extends over 15 amino acids. Germline V gene lookup returns CDR1 SGHDT and CDR2 YYEEEE. With 0 bases removed from V and 0 bases from J, the gap between germline ends came to 9 bases. CDR3 amino acids: CASSLGPGMNTEAFF. CDR3 nucleotides: TGTGCCAGCAGCTTGGGCCCGGGAATGAACACTGAAGCTTTCTTT.

This clonotype was counted ten times or more. V gene TRBV7-2 combines with J gene TRBJ2-7; D uncertain. V lost 5 bases to trimming and J lost 0 bases, with 8 bases between them. The CDR3 has 13 residues. Germline values: CDR1 SGHTA, CDR2 FQGNSA. The CDR3 DNA reads TGTGCCAGCAGCGAGGCGTCCTCCTACGAGCAGTACTTC. It specifies CASSEASSYEQYF.

In this sample, this clonotype turned up many times. The chain combines TRBV5-1 with TRBJ2-5; the D call may be TRBD1 or TRBD2 (5 bases each). V was trimmed by 4 bases and J by 4 bases, leaving 17 bases between them. The CDR3 sequence is 15 residues long. Looked up from germline, CDR1 is SGHRS and CDR2 is YFSETQ. The CDR3 DNA follows: TGCGCCAGCAGCGTTGCGAACCCAGGGAGAGAGACCCAGTACTTC. It specifies CASSVANPGRETQYF. Drawing the rest from reference TRBV5-1 and TRBJ2-5, the complete variable domain is KAGVTQTPRYLIKTRGQQVTLSCSPISGHRSVSWYQQTPGQGLQFLFEYFSETQRNKGNFPGRFSGRQFSNSRSEMNVSTLELGDSALYLCASSVANPGRETQYFGPGTRLLVL.

This rearrangement joins TRBV29-1 to TRBJ2-5; D possibly corresponds to TRBD2 (6 bases). V lost 4 bases and J 2 bases, leaving 14 bases between the germline ends. The CDR3 has 14 residues. The germline V gene has CDR1 SQVTM and CDR2 ANQGSEA. This chain's CDR3 is CSVVYAGGQETQYF. The CDR3 region has the DNA TGCAGCGTTGTTTATGCTGGGGGGCAAGAGACCCAGTACTTC.

V gene TRBV30 combines with J gene TRBJ2-5; a weak D match, TRBD2 (6 bases). This CDR3 is 14 amino acids long. Germline CDR1 GTSNPN, CDR2 SVGIG (reference sequence). Trimming removed 2 bases from V and 4 bases from J, with 14 bases in between. The DNA for the CDR3 is TGTGCCTGGAGTCGGGACCCCGGGGGAGAGACCCAGTACTTC. Encoded protein: CAWSRDPGGETQYF.

There are a few counts of this clonotype. The chain uses TRBV12-3 or TRBV12-4 and TRBJ2-7; D unclear. The CDR3 sequence is 13 residues long. The V gene lost 7 bases and the J gene lost 3 bases, with 13 bases spanning the gap. The CDR3 region is CASKRTLDYEQYF. Here the CDR3 DNA reads TGTGCCAGCAAACGGACCTTGGACTACGAGCAGTACTTC.

This clonotype has a count of ten or more. The chain joins TRBV4-3 to TRBJ1-2, with D possibly matching TRBD1 (5 bases). CDR3 size: 16 residues. From germline, CDR1 is LGHNA and CDR2 YSLEER. The V end was cut by 0 bases, the J end by 3 bases, with 14 bases between. In DNA, the CDR3 is TGCGCCAGCAGCCAAGAAACTTGGCAGGGAGACTATGGCTACACCTTC. It specifies CASSQETWQGDYGYTF.

This sequence joins TRBV19 and TRBJ2-3, with a weak D call TRBD1 (5 bases). The V gene lost 5 bases and the J gene lost 5 bases, with 11 bases spanning the gap. Germline lookup yields CDR1 LNHDA and CDR2 SQIVND (reference sequence). The CDR3 is 13 amino acids. The CDR3 here is CASSAGIRDTQYF. The CDR3 DNA reads TGTGCCAGTAGTGCAGGGATCAGAGATACGCAGTATTTT.